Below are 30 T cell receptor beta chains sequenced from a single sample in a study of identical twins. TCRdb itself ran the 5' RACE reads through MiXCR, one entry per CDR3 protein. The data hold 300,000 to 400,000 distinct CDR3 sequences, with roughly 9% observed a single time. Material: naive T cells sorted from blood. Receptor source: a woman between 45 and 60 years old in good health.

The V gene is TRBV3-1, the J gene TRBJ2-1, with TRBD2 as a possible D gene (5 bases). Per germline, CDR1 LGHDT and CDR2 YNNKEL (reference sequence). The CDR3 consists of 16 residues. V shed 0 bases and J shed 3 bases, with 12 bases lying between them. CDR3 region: CASSQDHSGSYNEQFF. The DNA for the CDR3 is TGTGCCAGCAGCCAAGATCACAGCGGAAGCTACAATGAGCAGTTCTTC.

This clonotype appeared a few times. CDR3 DNA sequence: TGTGCCAGCAGGCGCCCACCGGCGGACCATTACCAAGAGACCCAGTACTTC. Its translation is CASRRPPADHYQETQYF. The rearrangement links TRBV12-3 or TRBV12-4 to TRBJ2-5; D is undetermined. This CDR3 contains 17 residues. V was cut by 6 bases and J by 0 bases, with 20 bases left in between.

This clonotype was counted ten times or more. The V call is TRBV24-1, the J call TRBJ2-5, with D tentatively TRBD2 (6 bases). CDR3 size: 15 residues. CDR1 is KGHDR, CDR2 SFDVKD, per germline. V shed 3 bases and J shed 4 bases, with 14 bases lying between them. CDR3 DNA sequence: TGTGCCACCAGTGATCGTTGGAGCGGGCGAGAGACCCAGTACTTC. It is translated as CATSDRWSGRETQYF.

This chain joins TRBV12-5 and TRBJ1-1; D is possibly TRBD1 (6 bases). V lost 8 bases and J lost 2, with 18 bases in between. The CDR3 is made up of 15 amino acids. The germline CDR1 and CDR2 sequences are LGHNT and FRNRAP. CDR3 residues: CASNLYRGGNTEAFF. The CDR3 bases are TGTGCTAGTAATTTGTATAGGGGGGGCAACACTGAAGCTTTCTTT.

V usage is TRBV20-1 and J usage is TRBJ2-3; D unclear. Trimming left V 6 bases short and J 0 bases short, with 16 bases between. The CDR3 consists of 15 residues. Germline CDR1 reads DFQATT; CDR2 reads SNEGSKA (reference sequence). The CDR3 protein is CSARTPQESTDTQYF. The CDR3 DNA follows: TGCAGTGCGCGAACACCCCAAGAAAGCACAGATACGCAGTATTTT.

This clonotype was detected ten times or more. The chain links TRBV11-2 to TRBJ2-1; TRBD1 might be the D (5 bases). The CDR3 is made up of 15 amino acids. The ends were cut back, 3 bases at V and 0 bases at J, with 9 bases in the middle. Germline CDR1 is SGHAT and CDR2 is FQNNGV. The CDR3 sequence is CASSLGRPSYNEQFF. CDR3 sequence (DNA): TGTGCCAGCAGCTTGGGGCGCCCCTCCTACAATGAGCAGTTCTTC.

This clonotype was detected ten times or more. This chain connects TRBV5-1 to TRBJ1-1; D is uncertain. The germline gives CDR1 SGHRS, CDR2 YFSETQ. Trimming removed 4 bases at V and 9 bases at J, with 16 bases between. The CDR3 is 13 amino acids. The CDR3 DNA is TGCGCCAGCAGCGCCTCAACCGGGAGAAAAGCTTTCTTT. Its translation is CASSASTGRKAFF.

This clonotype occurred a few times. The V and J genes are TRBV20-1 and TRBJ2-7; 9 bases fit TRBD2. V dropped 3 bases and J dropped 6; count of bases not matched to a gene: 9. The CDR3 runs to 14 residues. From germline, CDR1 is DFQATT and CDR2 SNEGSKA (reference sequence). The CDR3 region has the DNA TGCAGTGCTAGTAGCGGGGGACTAGGAGTCGAGCAGTACTTC. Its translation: CSASSGGLGVEQYF.

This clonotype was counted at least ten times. The CDR3 DNA is TGTGCCAGCAGTCCCCGGACGGGCACAGATACGCAGTATTTT. Translated: CASSPRTGTDTQYF. The J gene is TRBJ2-3, the V gene TRBV2; no clear D gene. CDR1 and CDR2 from the germline V gene are SNHLY and FYNNEI. This CDR3 comprises 14 residues. V was cut by 5 bases and J by 1 base, with 10 bases left in between.

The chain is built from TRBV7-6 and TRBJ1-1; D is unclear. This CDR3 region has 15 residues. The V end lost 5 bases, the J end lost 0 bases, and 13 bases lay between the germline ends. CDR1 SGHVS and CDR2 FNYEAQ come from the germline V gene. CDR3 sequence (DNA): TGTGCCAGCAGCCAACGAACAGTGATGAACACTGAAGCTTTCTTT. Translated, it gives CASSQRTVMNTEAFF.

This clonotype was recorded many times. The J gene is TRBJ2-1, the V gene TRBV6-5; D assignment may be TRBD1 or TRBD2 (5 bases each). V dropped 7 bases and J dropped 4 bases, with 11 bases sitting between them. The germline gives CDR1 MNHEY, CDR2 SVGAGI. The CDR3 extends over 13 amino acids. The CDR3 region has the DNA TGTGCCAGCAAGAGGGACCCATACAATGAGCAGTTCTTC. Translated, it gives CASKRDPYNEQFF.

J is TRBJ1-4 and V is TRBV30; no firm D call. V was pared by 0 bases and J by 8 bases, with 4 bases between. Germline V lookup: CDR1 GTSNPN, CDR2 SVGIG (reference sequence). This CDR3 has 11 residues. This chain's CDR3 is CAWSVNEKLFF. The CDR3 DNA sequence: TGTGCCTGGAGTGTTAACGAAAAACTGTTTTTT.

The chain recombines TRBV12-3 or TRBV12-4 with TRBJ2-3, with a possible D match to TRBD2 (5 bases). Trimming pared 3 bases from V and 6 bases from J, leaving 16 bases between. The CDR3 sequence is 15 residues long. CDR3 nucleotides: TGTGCCAGCAGTTTCCGTGGACTTTCGAGGGATACGCAGTATTTT. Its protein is CASSFRGLSRDTQYF.

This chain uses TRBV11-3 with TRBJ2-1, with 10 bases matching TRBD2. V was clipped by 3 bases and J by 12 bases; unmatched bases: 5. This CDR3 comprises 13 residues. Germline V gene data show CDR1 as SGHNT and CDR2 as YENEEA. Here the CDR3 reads CASSFSSGSWQFF. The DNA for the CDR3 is TGTGCCAGCAGCTTCTCTAGCGGGAGCTGGCAGTTCTTC. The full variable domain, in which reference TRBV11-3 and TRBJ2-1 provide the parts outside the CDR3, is EAGVVQSPRYKIIEKKQPVAFWCNPISGHNTLYWYLQNLGQGPELLIRYENEEAVDDSQLPKDRFSAERLKGVDSTLKIQPAELGDSAVYLCASSFSSGSWQFFGPGTRLTVL.

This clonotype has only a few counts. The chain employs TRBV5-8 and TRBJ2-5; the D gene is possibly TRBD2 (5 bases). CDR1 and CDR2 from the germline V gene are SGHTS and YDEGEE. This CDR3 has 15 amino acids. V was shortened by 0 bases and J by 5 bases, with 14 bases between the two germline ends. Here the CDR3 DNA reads TGTGCCAGCAGCTTGGCCTGGGTCACGGGGGAGACCCAGTACTTC. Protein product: CASSLAWVTGETQYF.

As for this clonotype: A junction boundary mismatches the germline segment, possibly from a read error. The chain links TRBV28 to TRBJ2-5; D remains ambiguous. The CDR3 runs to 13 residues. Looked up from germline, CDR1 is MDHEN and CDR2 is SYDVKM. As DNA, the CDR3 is TGTGCCAGCAGTCACCCGGACCAGGAGACCCAGTACTTC. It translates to CASSHPDQETQYF.

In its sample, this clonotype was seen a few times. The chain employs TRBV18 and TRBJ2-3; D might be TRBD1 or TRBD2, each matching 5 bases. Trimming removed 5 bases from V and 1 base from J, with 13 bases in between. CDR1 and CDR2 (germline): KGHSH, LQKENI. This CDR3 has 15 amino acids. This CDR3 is CASSTSGARTDTQYF. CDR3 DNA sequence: TGTGCCAGCTCAACATCCGGGGCCCGCACAGATACGCAGTATTTT.

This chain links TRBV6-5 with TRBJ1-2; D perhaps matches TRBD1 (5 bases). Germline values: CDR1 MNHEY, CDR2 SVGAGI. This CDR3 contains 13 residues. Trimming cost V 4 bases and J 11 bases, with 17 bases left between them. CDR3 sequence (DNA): TGTGCCAGCAGTTTAAGGAATGGGGGTGGATACACCTTC. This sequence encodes CASSLRNGGGYTF.

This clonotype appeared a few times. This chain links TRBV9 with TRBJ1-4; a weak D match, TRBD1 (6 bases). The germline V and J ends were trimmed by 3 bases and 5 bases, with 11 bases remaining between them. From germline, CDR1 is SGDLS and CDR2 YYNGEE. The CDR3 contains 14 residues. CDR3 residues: CASSAAGTNEKLFF. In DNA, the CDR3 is TGTGCCAGCAGCGCCGCCGGGACAAATGAAAAACTGTTTTTT.

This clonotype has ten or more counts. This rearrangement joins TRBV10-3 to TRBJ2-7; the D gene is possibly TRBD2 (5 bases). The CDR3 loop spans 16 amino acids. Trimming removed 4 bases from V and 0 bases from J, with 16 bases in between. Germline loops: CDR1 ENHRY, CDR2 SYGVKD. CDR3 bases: TGTGCCATCAGTGGGCAAGGACTGCTAACCTCCTACGAGCAGTACTTC. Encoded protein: CAISGQGLLTSYEQYF.

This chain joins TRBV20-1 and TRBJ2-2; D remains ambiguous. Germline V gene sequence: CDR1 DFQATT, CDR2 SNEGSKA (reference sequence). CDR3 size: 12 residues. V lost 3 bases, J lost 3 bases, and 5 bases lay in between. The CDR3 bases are TGCAGTGCTAGTGCAGACACCGGGGAGCTGTTTTTT. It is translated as CSASADTGELFF.

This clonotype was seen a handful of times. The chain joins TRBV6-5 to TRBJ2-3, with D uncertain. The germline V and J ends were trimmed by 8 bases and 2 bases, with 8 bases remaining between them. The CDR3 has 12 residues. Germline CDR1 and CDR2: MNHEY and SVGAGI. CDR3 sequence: CASGPDTDTQYF. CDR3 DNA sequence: TGTGCCAGCGGACCTGACACAGATACGCAGTATTTT.

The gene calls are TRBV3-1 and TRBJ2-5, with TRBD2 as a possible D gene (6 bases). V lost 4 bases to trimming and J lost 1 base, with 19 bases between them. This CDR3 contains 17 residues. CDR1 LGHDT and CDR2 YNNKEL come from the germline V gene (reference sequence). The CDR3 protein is CASSLIVRGSGQETQYF. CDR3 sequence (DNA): TGTGCCAGCAGCCTCATCGTAAGAGGTAGCGGCCAAGAGACCCAGTACTTC.

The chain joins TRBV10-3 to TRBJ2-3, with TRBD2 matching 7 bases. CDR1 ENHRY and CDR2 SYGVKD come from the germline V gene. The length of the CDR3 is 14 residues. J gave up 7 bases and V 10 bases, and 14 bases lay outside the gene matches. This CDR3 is CATLDGGSTHTQYF. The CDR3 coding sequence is TGTGCCACACTGGACGGCGGGAGTACACATACGCAGTATTTT.

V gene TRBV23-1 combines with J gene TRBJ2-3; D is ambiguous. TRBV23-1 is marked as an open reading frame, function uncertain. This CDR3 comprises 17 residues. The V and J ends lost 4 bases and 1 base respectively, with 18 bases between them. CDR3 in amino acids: CASSLPISGDGTDTQYF. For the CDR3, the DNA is TGCGCCAGCAGTCTACCGATAAGTGGCGACGGCACAGATACGCAGTATTTT.

CDR3 in amino acids: CASSPPTGDNEQFF. In DNA, the CDR3 is TGTGCCAGCTCACCACCCACAGGGGACAATGAGCAGTTCTTC. The rearrangement uses TRBV18 and TRBJ2-1; TRBD1 agrees at 7 bases. J lost 5 bases, V lost 0 bases, and 1 base had no gene match. The CDR3 spans 14 residues. In germline, CDR1 is KGHSH, CDR2 LQKENI.

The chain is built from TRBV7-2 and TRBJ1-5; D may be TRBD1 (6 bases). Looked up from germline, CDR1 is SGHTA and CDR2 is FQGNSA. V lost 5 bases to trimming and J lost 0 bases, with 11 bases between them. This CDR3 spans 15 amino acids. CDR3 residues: CASSKNRVSNQPQHF. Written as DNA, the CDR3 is TGTGCCAGCAGCAAGAACAGGGTTAGCAATCAGCCCCAGCATTTT.

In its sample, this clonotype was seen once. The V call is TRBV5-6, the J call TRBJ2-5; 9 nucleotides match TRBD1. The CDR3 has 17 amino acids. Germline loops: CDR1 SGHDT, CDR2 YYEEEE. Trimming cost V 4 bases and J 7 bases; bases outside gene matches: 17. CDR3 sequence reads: CASSPPGQGLVVGTQYF. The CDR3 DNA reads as TGTGCCAGCAGCCCCCCGGGACAGGGATTGGTAGTTGGGACCCAGTACTTC.

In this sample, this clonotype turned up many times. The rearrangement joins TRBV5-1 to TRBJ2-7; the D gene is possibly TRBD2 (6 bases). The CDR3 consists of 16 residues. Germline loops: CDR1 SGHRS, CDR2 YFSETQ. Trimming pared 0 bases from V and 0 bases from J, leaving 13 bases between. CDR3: CASSLAWGVFSYEQYF. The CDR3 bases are TGCGCCAGCAGCTTGGCGTGGGGGGTATTCTCCTACGAGCAGTACTTC.

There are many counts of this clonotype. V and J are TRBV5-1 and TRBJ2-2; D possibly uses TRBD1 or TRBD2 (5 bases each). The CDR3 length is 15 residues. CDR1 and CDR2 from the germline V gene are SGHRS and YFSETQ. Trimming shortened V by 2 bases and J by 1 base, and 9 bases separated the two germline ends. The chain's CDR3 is CASSLTGGNTGELFF. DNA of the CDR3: TGCGCCAGCAGCTTAACTGGGGGGAACACCGGGGAGCTGTTTTTT.